This TCR beta chain was captured in a study of cytomegalovirus exposure and HLA in healthy donors. 60 Vbeta and 13 Jbeta primers were used in PCR. Libraries were prepared by immunoSEQ multiplex PCR; TCRdb keeps only in-frame clonotypes and omits some of them. The sample shows roughly 110,000 clones, 60% to 85% of them seen only once. Concerning this clone itself: Its antigen remains unidentified.

Germline V gives CDR1 KGHSH, CDR2 LQKENI. V lost 3 bases to trimming and J lost 6 bases, with 21 bases between them. The CDR3 has 17 residues. General study points: Later on, a genetic analysis was performed. It linked a missense variant in DCLRE1C with V- and J-gene trimming of TCR beta. The study assumed roughly uniform donor sequencing depth for presence/absence analyses. Common viral pathogens were later found to be apparently linked to several of the most significant clusters.

This sequence joins TRBV18 and TRBJ1-5; D gene ambiguous. Sequences were obtained from PBMCs. The receptor comes from a female donor in good health and CMV-seronegative. CDR3 nucleotides: TGTGCCAGCTCACCGGCAATCACGGCAGGTCTGGGTCAGCCCCAGCATTTT. This gives the protein CASSPAITAGLGQPQHF.